This TCR beta chain was recovered during a study of beta chain features in type 1 diabetes. Study summary: In all, around 100 million sorted cells from all samples were analyzed. Overall study results and limits: Moderate yet significant TCRB CDR3 shortening was seen in Type 1 diabetes patients in all four CD4+ subsets. In comparison with healthy donors, patients had naive, central memory and Treg TCRB repertoires that appeared more similar.

This clone was seen more than once but under ten times. Its antigen remains unknown. Germline-derived CDR1 and CDR2 are SQVTM and ANQGSEA. The ends were cut back, 7 bases at V and 10 bases at J, with 19 bases in the middle. The CDR3 covers 12 residues. Expressed TCRB transcripts were sequenced after all isolated RNA was converted to cDNA. The repertoire was sequenced with immunoSEQ multiplex PCR; TCRdb's copy has only in-frame clones and lacks some. Of fewer than 250,000 clones in the sample, roughly 9.6% are singletons; the top ten hold under 0.035%. The sample comprised naive CD4+ T cells from blood. This clonotype originated in a woman between 18 and 29 years old in good health. This chain joins TRBV29-1 and TRBJ1-1; maybe TRBD1 (5 bases). The CDR3 protein is CSATTQGGRAFF. CDR3 DNA: TGCAGCGCTACAACCCAGGGTGGAAGAGCTTTCTTT.